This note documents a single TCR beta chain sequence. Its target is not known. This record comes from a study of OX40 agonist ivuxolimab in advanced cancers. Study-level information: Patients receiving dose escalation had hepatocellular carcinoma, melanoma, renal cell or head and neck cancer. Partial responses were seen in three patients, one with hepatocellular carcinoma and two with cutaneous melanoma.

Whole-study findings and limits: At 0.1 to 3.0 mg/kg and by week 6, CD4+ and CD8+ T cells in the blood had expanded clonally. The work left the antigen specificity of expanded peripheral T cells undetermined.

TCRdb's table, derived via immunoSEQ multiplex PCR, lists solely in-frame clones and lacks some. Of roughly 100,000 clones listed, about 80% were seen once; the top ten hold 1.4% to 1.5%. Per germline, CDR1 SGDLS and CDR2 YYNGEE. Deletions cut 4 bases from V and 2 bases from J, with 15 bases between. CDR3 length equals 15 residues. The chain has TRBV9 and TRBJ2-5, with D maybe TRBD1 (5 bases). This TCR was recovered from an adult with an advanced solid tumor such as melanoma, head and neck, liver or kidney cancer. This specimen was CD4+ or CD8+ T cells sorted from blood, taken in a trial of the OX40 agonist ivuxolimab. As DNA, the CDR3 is TGTGCCAGCAGCACAGACCTGGGGCCACAAGAGACCCAGTACTTC. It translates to CASSTDLGPQETQYF.